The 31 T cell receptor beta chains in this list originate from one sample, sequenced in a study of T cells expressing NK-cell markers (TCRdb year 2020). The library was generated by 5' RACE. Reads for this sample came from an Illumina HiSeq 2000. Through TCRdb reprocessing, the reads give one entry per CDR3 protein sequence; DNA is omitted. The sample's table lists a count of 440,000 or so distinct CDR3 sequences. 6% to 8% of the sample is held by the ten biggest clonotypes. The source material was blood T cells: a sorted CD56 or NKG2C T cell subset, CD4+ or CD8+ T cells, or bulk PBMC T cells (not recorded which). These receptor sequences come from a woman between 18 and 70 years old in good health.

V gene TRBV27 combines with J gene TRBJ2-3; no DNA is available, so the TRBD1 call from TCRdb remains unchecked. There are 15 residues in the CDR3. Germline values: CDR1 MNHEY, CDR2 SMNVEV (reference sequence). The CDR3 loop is CASSAEGQGTNTQYF.

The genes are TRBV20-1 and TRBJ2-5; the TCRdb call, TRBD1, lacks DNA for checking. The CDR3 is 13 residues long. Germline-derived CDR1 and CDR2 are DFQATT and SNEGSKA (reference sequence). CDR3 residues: CSARWTDKETQYF.

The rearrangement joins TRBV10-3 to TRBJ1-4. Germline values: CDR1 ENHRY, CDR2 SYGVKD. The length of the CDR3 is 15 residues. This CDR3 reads CAISERPASNEKLFF.

CDR3: CATSAGGRVYEQYF. This sequence joins TRBV15 and TRBJ2-7; TCRdb selects TRBD2, and the lack of DNA leaves this call unchecked. Germline values: CDR1 LNHNV, CDR2 YYDKDF (reference sequence). This CDR3 spans 14 amino acids.

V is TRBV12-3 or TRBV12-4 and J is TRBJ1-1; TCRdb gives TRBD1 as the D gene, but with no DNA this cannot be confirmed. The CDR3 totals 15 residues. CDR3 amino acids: CASSLTRQGRTEAFF.

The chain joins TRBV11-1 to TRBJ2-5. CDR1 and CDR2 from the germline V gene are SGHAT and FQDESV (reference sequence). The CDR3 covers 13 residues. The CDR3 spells CASSRRIKETQYF.

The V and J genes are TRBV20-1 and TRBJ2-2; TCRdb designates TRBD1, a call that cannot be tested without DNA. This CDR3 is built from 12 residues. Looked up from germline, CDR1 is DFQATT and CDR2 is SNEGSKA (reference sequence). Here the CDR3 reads CSAENPPGELFF.

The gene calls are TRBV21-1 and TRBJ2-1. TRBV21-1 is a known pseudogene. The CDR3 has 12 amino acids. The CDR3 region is CASGYPYNEQFF.

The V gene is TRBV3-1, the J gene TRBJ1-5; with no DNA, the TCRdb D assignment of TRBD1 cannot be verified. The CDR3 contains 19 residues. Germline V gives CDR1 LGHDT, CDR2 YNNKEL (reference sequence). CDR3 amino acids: CASSQDRGSRGQSNQPQHF.

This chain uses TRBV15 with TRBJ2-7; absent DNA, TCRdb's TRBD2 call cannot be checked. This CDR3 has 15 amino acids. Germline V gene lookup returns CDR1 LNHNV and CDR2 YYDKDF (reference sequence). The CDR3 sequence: CATSRAVSGSYEQYF.

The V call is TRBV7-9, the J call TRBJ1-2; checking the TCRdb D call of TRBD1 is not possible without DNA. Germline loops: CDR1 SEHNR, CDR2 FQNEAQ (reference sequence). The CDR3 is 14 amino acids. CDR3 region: CASSLESGGYGYTF.

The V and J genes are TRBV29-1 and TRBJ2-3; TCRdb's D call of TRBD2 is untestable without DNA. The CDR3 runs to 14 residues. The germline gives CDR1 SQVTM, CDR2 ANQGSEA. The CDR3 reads CSAIVPRGTDTQYF.

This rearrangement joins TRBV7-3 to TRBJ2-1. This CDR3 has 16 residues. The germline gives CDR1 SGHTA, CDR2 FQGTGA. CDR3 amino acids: CASSFVAANSYNEQFF.

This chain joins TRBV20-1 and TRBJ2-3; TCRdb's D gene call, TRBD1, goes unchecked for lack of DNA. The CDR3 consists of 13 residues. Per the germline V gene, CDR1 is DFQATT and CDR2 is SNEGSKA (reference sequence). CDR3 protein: CSANSVPTDTQYF.

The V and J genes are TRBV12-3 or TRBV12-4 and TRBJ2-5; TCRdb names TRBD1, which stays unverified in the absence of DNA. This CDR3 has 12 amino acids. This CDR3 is CASSSQGETQYF.

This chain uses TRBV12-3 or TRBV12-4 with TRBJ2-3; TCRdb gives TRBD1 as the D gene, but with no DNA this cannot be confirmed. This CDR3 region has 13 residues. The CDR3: CASGYLWGDTQYF.

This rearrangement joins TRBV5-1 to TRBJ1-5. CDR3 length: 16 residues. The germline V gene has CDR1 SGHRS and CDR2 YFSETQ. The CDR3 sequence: CASSFSIGENDQPQHF.

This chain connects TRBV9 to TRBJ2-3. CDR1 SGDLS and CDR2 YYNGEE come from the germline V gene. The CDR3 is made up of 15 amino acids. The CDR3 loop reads CASSVYRISTDTQYF.

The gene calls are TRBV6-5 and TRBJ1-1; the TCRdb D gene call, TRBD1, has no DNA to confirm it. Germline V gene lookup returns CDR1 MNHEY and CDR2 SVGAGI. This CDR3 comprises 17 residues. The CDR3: CASSYMKPGSTNTEAFF.

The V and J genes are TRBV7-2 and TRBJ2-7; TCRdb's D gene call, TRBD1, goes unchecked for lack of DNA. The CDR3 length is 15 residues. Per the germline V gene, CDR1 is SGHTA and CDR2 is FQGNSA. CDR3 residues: CASSPLGDPPYEQYF.

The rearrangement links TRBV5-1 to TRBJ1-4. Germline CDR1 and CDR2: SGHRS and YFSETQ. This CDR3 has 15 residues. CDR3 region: CASSLDGQINEKLFF.

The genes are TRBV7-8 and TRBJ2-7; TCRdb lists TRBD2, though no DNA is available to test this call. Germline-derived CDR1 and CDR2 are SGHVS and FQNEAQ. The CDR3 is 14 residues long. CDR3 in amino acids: CASSFLAASYEQYF.

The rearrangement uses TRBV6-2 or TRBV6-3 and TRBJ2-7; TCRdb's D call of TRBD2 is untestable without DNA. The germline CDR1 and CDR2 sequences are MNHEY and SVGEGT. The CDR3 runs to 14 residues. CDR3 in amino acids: CASREAGGSYEQYF.

CDR3 in amino acids: CSARDPLALEQFF. V is TRBV20-1 and J is TRBJ2-1. CDR1 is DFQATT and CDR2 is SNEGSKA in the germline V gene (reference sequence). The CDR3 covers 13 residues.

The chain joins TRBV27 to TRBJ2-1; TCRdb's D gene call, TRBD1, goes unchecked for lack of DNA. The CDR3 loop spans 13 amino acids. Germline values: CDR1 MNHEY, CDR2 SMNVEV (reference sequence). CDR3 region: CASSLAAGNEQFF.

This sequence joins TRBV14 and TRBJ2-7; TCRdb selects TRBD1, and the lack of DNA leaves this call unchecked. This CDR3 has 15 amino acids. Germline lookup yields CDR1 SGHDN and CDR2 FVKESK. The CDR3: CASSQPGQGAYEQYF.

The CDR3: CASSIRRGGTGELFF. The rearrangement links TRBV7-8 to TRBJ2-2; TCRdb reports TRBD2, a call that lacks DNA to check it against. The CDR3 consists of 15 residues. Germline V gene sequence: CDR1 SGHVS, CDR2 FQNEAQ.

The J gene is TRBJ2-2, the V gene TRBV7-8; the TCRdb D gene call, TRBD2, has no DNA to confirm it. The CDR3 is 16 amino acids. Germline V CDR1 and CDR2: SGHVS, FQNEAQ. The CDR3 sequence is CASSLSSLVYPGELFF.

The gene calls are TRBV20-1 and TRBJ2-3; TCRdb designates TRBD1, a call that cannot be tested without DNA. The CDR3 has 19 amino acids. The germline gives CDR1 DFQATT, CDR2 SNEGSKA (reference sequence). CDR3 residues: CSALAGTGGFKAPTDTQYF.

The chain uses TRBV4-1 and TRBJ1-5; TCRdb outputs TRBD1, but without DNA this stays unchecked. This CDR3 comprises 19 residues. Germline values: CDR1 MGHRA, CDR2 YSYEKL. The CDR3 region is CASSRVWTGDSIGNQPQHF.

This chain's CDR3 is CSAKRGLGETQPQHF. This chain uses TRBV20-1 with TRBJ1-5; TCRdb's assignment of TRBD1 cannot be checked, as there is no DNA. Germline lookup yields CDR1 DFQATT and CDR2 SNEGSKA (reference sequence). The CDR3 extends over 15 amino acids.